Listed here are 21 T cell receptor beta chains from one sample, sequenced in a study of T cell responses to AZD1222 COVID-19 vaccine. The assay was immunoSEQ multiplex PCR, and TCRdb's table has in-frame clones only and misses some. The sample lists tens of thousands of clones, around four fifths occurring once. The source material was peripheral blood, sampled on day 0 of AZD1222 vaccination. The receptors were sampled from an adult in good health.

The chain employs TRBV7-2 and TRBJ1-1, with no clear D. This CDR3 region has 13 residues. Per the germline V gene, CDR1 is SGHTA and CDR2 is FQGNSA. The V end was cut by 5 bases, the J end by 0 bases, with 7 bases between. The CDR3 sequence is CASSLGMNTEAFF. CDR3 sequence (DNA): TGTGCCAGCAGCCTGGGCATGAACACTGAAGCTTTCTTT.

V is TRBV18 and J is TRBJ2-7; 7 positions agree with TRBD1. The CDR3 sequence is 14 residues long. Per the germline V gene, CDR1 is KGHSH and CDR2 is LQKENI. Trimming took 4 bases from V and 2 from J; bases not matched to a gene: 5. CDR3 DNA: TGTGCCAGCTCACTACGGGGACAGACCTACGAGCAGTACTTC. Protein: CASSLRGQTYEQYF.

The rearrangement links TRBV7-9 to TRBJ1-2; D gene unclear. The CDR3 consists of 11 residues. V was trimmed by 5 bases and J by 5 bases, leaving 6 bases between them. CDR1 SEHNR and CDR2 FQNEAQ come from the germline V gene (reference sequence). The CDR3 spells CASSGSYGYTF. The CDR3 nucleotides read TGTGCCAGCAGCGGCAGTTATGGCTACACCTTC. The full variable domain, its missing parts supplied by reference TRBV7-9 and TRBJ1-2, is DTGVSQNPRHKITKRGQNVTFRCDPISEHNRLYWYRQTLGQGPEFLTYFQNEAQLEKSRLLSDRFSAERPKGSFSTLEIQRTEQGDSAMYLCASSGSYGYTFGSGTRLTVV.

This clone is a singleton in its sample. The chain couples TRBV2 to TRBJ1-2; TRBD1 agrees at 7 bases. The CDR3 sequence is 14 residues long. V trimming: 3 bases; J trimming: 8 bases; junction bases outside the gene matches: 9. From germline, CDR1 is SNHLY and CDR2 FYNNEI. As DNA, the CDR3 is TGTGCCAGCAGTGAGACCGGGACAGAGTCGGGCTACACCTTC. It translates to CASSETGTESGYTF.

CDR3 nucleotide sequence: TGCGCCAGCAGCCAAGATAGTGGGGCTTATGGCTACACCTTC. Protein product: CASSQDSGAYGYTF. The genes are TRBV4-1 and TRBJ1-2; D possibly corresponds to TRBD1 (5 bases). CDR3 size: 14 residues. Germline V gene data show CDR1 as MGHRA and CDR2 as YSYEKL. V gave up 0 bases and J gave up 5 bases, with 10 bases separating them.

The chain carries TRBV7-2 and TRBJ2-3; 7 positions agree with TRBD2. The germline V gene encodes CDR1 SGHTA and CDR2 FQGNSA. The CDR3 covers 18 residues. Unmatched junction bases numbered 18, after V lost 2 bases and J lost 7 bases. Written as DNA, the CDR3 is TGTGCCAGCAGCTTATTACTTGGCGGGGGTATTAAAGCAAATACGCAGTATTTT. Protein: CASSLLLGGGIKANTQYF.

In this sample, this clone turned up once. The gene calls are TRBV7-2 and TRBJ1-6, with 9 nucleotides matching TRBD1. In germline, CDR1 is SGHTA, CDR2 FQGNSA. The CDR3 extends over 18 amino acids. With V trimmed by 5 bases and J by 8 bases, 16 bases remained unmatched. CDR3 sequence: CASSPLPGQGRLDSPLHF. Written as DNA, the CDR3 is TGTGCCAGCAGCCCCCTACCCGGACAGGGGCGGTTAGATTCACCCCTCCACTTT.

The genes are TRBV2 and TRBJ1-2; D gene ambiguous. Germline values: CDR1 SNHLY, CDR2 FYNNEI. V was trimmed by 7 bases and J by 7 bases, leaving 16 bases between them. This CDR3 contains 13 residues. The CDR3 loop reads CASTPEGGFGYTF. The CDR3 bases are TGTGCCAGCACCCCCGAAGGAGGTTTTGGCTACACCTTC.

V and J are TRBV11-3 and TRBJ2-7; D is unresolved. Trimming removed 2 bases from V and 0 bases from J, with 8 bases in between. The germline V gene encodes CDR1 SGHNT and CDR2 YENEEA. CDR3 length: 14 amino acids. The CDR3 loop reads CASSLYGDSYEQYF. CDR3 in DNA: TGTGCCAGCAGCTTATACGGAGACTCCTACGAGCAGTACTTC.

This chain uses TRBV5-6 with TRBJ2-7; no firm D call. The CDR3 totals 12 residues. Germline CDR1 reads SGHDT; CDR2 reads YYEEEE. Trimming removed 0 bases at V and 6 bases at J, with 7 bases between. DNA for the CDR3: TGTGCCAGCAGCTTGGGACTCATCGAGCAGTACTTC. Translation: CASSLGLIEQYF.

DNA for the CDR3: TGTGCCAGTAGGACACAGGGGGGGGCTCAGCCCCAGCATTTT. It is translated as CASRTQGGAQPQHF. The chain is built from TRBV19 and TRBJ1-5; 8 bases align to TRBD1. The V gene's germline CDR1 is LNHDA and CDR2 SQIVND (reference sequence). The J segment lost 6 bases and the V segment lost 6 bases, leaving 7 bases of the junction unmatched. The CDR3 loop spans 14 amino acids.

This chain uses TRBV5-6 with TRBJ1-2; 8 bases line up with TRBD1. The CDR3 sequence is 16 residues long. The ends lost 4 bases at V and 2 bases at J; junction bases unmatched: 10. The germline gives CDR1 SGHDT, CDR2 YYEEEE. The CDR3 DNA follows: TGTGCCAGCAGCATACCCGGCAGGGGGCAGAACTATGGCTACACCTTC. Amino acid sequence: CASSIPGRGQNYGYTF.

The chain couples TRBV7-3 to TRBJ2-4; 9 bases match TRBD2. Trimming at V came to 1 base and at J to 0 bases, leaving 10 bases not matched to a gene. The CDR3 totals 19 residues. Germline CDR1 SGHTA, CDR2 FQGTGA. In nucleotides, the CDR3 is TGTGCCAGCAGCTTAAGCGCCCAGGGACTAGCCCCAGCCAAAAACATTCAGTACTTC. It yields the protein CASSLSAQGLAPAKNIQYF.

V gene TRBV7-2 combines with J gene TRBJ2-1; D might be TRBD2 (5 bases). The ends were cut back, 5 bases at V and 12 bases at J, with 11 bases in the middle. Germline loops: CDR1 SGHTA, CDR2 FQGNSA. There are 11 residues in the CDR3. The CDR3 DNA reads as TGTGCCAGCAGCGAGGGTGGGAGGCAGTTCTTC. Its translation: CASSEGGRQFF.

This clone was observed a handful of times. The chain employs TRBV4-3 and TRBJ2-2; TRBD1 agrees at 10 bases. The CDR3 loop spans 16 amino acids. J lost 11 bases, V lost 5 bases, and 14 bases had no gene match. The germline CDR1 and CDR2 sequences are LGHNA and YSLEER. CDR3 residues: CASSYYRTGGDGELFF. For the CDR3, the DNA is TGCGCCAGCAGCTATTACCGGACAGGGGGGGACGGAGAGCTGTTTTTT.

This chain connects TRBV4-3 to TRBJ1-2, with 9 bases matching TRBD1. The CDR3 sequence is 17 residues long. Germline trimming cut 4 bases from V and 3 bases from J; bases unmatched to any gene: 12. Germline CDR1 and CDR2: LGHNA and YSLEER. The CDR3 loop is CASSPSRHWTGDYGYTF. CDR3 coding DNA: TGCGCCAGCAGCCCGTCAAGACACTGGACAGGGGACTATGGCTACACCTTC.

This chain links TRBV24-1 with TRBJ2-3; TRBD2 matches 9 bases. Germline assignment: CDR1 KGHDR and CDR2 SFDVKD. V lost 9 bases to trimming and J lost 5 bases; unmatched junction nucleotides: 17. CDR3 size: 17 residues. The CDR3 region is CATGMTGTSSFGDTQYF. The CDR3 region has the DNA TGTGCCACCGGAATGACCGGGACTAGCTCTTTTGGAGATACGCAGTATTTT.

The CDR3 sequence: CATEGSGANVLTF. The CDR3 DNA reads TGTGCCACGGAGGGATCTGGGGCCAACGTCCTGACTTTC. J is TRBJ2-6 and V is TRBV12-3 or TRBV12-4; D is possibly TRBD2 (6 bases). V lost 10 bases and J 1 base, leaving 8 bases between the germline ends. CDR3 length equals 13 residues.

In its sample, this clone was seen once. One end of the junction varies from germline; a read error may be responsible. V gene TRBV7-8 combines with J gene TRBJ2-5; 9 bases align to TRBD2. Germline-derived CDR1 and CDR2 are SGHVS and FQNEAQ. The CDR3 length is 17 residues. As DNA, the CDR3 is TGTGCCAGCAGCATTTTAGCGGGAGCGAGGACCCAAGAGGCCCAGTACTTC. Its protein is CASSILAGARTQEAQYF.

This CDR3 reads CASSPTGLATDTQYF. CDR3 sequence (DNA): TGTGCCAGCAGCCCGACGGGACTTGCCACAGATACGCAGTATTTT. V is TRBV7-2 and J is TRBJ2-3; maybe TRBD2 (6 bases). Trimming pared 5 bases from V and 2 bases from J, leaving 14 bases between. The CDR3 covers 15 residues. Germline loops: CDR1 SGHTA, CDR2 FQGNSA. Complete variable domain (other parts from reference TRBV7-2 and TRBJ2-3): GAGVSQSPSNKVTEKGKDVELRCDPISGHTALYWYRQSLGQGLEFLIYFQGNSAPDKSGLPSDRFSAERTGGSVSTLTIQRTQQEDSAVYLCASSPTGLATDTQYFGPGTRLTVL.

CDR3 nucleotides: TGTGCCAGCAGCCACCAGGGACAGGGGTTTAATTCACCCCTCCACTTT. Protein: CASSHQGQGFNSPLHF. V is TRBV7-8 and J is TRBJ1-6, with 10 bases matching TRBD1. Germline V gene lookup returns CDR1 SGHVS and CDR2 FQNEAQ. V dropped 5 bases and J dropped 6; count of bases not matched to a gene: 7. The CDR3 totals 16 residues.